This T cell receptor (beta chain) is from a study of blood T cell repertoires in COVID-19. About the research overall: T cells, B-cell-depleted T cells, or PBMCs supplied cDNA or gDNA.

Concerning this clone: Other nucleotide sequences from this sample produce the same CDR3.

Germline CDR1 is SGHRS and CDR2 is YFSETQ. V was cut by 0 bases and J by 1 base, with 7 bases left in between. The CDR3 covers 14 residues. In the original analysis: Quantification of nucleated cells was approximated via reference gene primer amplification. The repertoire was sequenced with immunoSEQ multiplex PCR; TCRdb's copy has only in-frame clones and lacks some. V and J calls and clone size follow that table, whereas D and trimming were derived from the DNA. The sample carries under 130,000 clones, around 85% recorded once. This receptor was obtained from a man in his sixties or seventies with active or convalescent COVID-19. V and J are TRBV5-1 and TRBJ2-5; perhaps TRBD2 as D (5 bases). Sequencing was performed on peripheral blood. Here the CDR3 reads CASSLGAGQETQYF. The CDR3 DNA is TGCGCCAGCAGCTTGGGGGCGGGCCAAGAGACCCAGTACTTC. The full variable domain, with the rest looked up from reference TRBV5-1 and TRBJ2-5, is KAGVTQTPRYLIKTRGQQVTLSCSPISGHRSVSWYQQTPGQGLQFLFEYFSETQRNKGNFPGRFSGRQFSNSRSEMNVSTLELGDSALYLCASSLGAGQETQYFGPGTRLLVL.